The 8 T cell receptor beta chains listed next were all sequenced from one sample in a study of lymphopenia after photon versus proton radiotherapy. The table came from immunoSEQ multiplex PCR; TCRdb's copy has only in-frame clones and leaves some out. Seen here are 75,000 or so clones, about four fifths observed once, and the top ten hold 1.3% to 1.5%. This sample comprised peripheral blood, obtained from a patient treated with proton-based radiotherapy. The receptor set was obtained from a man between 60 and 75 years old with pancreatic cancer.

The genes are TRBV28 and TRBJ2-5; D is possibly TRBD1 (6 bases). This CDR3 region has 14 residues. With 6 bases removed from V and 7 bases from J, the gap between germline ends came to 18 bases. Looked up from germline, CDR1 is MDHEN and CDR2 is SYDVKM. CDR3 sequence reads: CASSSPGQGPTQYF. CDR3 bases: TGTGCCAGCAGCTCACCGGGACAAGGGCCGACCCAGTACTTC.

The chain couples TRBV10-1 to TRBJ2-3; D is undetermined. The CDR3 is 10 residues long. Between the trimmed V and J ends, which lost 8 bases and 7 bases, there was a span of 7 bases. CDR1 WNHNN and CDR2 SYGVQD come from the germline V gene (reference sequence). CDR3 DNA: TGCGCCAGCCTCCTAAATACGCAGTATTTT. Translated, it gives CASLLNTQYF.

CDR3 residues: CASTRYGKGINNEQFF. DNA of the CDR3: TGTGCCAGCACCCGATACGGGAAGGGGATAAACAATGAGCAGTTCTTC. V usage is TRBV5-4 and J usage is TRBJ2-1; D is possibly TRBD1 or TRBD2 (5 bases each). V lost 6 bases, J lost 5 bases, and 21 bases lay in between. Germline lookup yields CDR1 SGHNT and CDR2 YYREEE (reference sequence). The CDR3 runs 16 residues.

This clone was found once. The chain couples TRBV5-6 to TRBJ2-1; D may be TRBD2 (5 bases). Trimming removed 6 bases at V and 9 bases at J, with 19 bases between. Per germline, CDR1 SGHDT and CDR2 YYEEEE. CDR3 length: 14 amino acids. CDR3 nucleotides: TGTGCCAGCACCACTCACGGGGTTTGGGGTGAGCAGTTCTTC. It is translated as CASTTHGVWGEQFF.

This clone was seen only a few times. J is TRBJ1-2 and V is TRBV28; D is undetermined. Germline CDR1 is MDHEN and CDR2 is SYDVKM. V shed 4 bases and J shed 1 base, with 13 bases lying between them. This CDR3 contains 15 residues. This CDR3 is CASSYSQIRNYGYTF. For the CDR3, the DNA is TGTGCCAGCAGTTATAGTCAGATTCGTAACTATGGCTACACCTTC.

V gene TRBV5-1 combines with J gene TRBJ1-2, with a weak D call TRBD1 (5 bases). The CDR3 sequence is 13 residues long. V lost 8 bases and J lost 2, with 13 bases in between. Germline lookup yields CDR1 SGHRS and CDR2 YFSETQ. CDR3 sequence: CASSRGENYGYTF. DNA of the CDR3: TGCGCCAGTTCCCGGGGGGAGAACTATGGCTACACCTTC.

V and J are TRBV5-6 and TRBJ1-1; possibly TRBD1 for D (6 bases). CDR1 is SGHDT and CDR2 is YYEEEE in the germline V gene. The CDR3 runs 14 residues. V was cut by 5 bases and J by 3 bases, with 14 bases left in between. This CDR3 reads CASRGTRGDTEAFF. The CDR3 nucleotides read TGTGCCAGCAGGGGGACGAGGGGGGACACTGAAGCTTTCTTT.

The V and J genes are TRBV28 and TRBJ2-7; D might be TRBD1 or TRBD2, each matching 5 bases. CDR3 length: 15 amino acids. The germline V and J ends were trimmed by 7 bases and 4 bases, with 20 bases remaining between them. The germline CDR1 and CDR2 sequences are MDHEN and SYDVKM. CDR3 sequence: CASKPTGLREYEQYF. As DNA, the CDR3 is TGTGCCAGCAAACCCACGGGGCTCCGAGAATACGAGCAGTACTTC. The full variable domain, with the rest looked up from reference TRBV28 and TRBJ2-7, is DVKVTQSSRYLVKRTGEKVFLECVQDMDHENMFWYRQDPGLGLRLIYFSYDVKMKEKGDIPEGYSVSREKKERFSLILESASTNQTSMYLCASKPTGLREYEQYFGPGTRLTVT.